This T cell receptor beta chain was found in a study of Graves' ophthalmopathy and Graves' hyperthyroidism. Amplification of the TCR beta CDR3 regions used RNA transcripts (as template). Second-round multiplex PCR came after first-round RT-PCR with HTBI primers. TCRdb used MiXCR to reprocess the multiplex PCR reads, holding one entry per CDR3 protein. The sample lists 200,000 to 250,000 distinct CDR3 sequences, around a fifth occurring once. CDR3 size: 15 residues. The junction had 8 bases not matched to a gene; V was cut back by 5 bases and J by 2 bases. In germline, CDR1 is LNHNV, CDR2 YYDKDF (reference sequence). Turning to this clonotype: What it binds is not known.

General study findings and limits: Sensitivity of under 71% and specificity of approximately 73% were achieved by the model that predicted ophthalmopathy progression. The majority of expanded thyroid clonotypes above 0.001 frequency also occurred in blood.

The sequence was obtained from a woman aged 50 to 60 with Graves' ophthalmopathy. The sequenced sample was peripheral blood. The rearrangement uses TRBV15 and TRBJ2-5; TRBD2 matches at 7 bases. The CDR3 sequence: CATSRGEGDQETQYF. For the CDR3, the DNA is TGTGCCACCAGCCGGGGGGAGGGCGATCAAGAGACCCAGTACTTC.